This TCR beta chain derives from a study of T cell repertoires in cytomegalovirus infection (dated 2019 in TCRdb). With respect to the entire study: The peptide stimulations were aimed at well-studied HLA-B-restricted epitopes as well as recently identified HLA-C-restricted CMV epitopes, whose presentation resists viral immunomodulation. Because public TCR beta signatures pointed to carriage of CMV infection together with the matching HLA type, the HLA type of each donor mattered for the analysis.

The treatment or condition label, as the study defines it: in vitro stimulation with specific CMV peptide epitopes to enrich CMV-specific T cells. General study outcomes and caveats: In both this cohort and an independent roughly 330-donor cohort, the cumulative frequency of public TCR beta family members distinguished carriers of CMV infection plus the relevant HLA type. The ex vivo response was dominated by HLA-C-restricted CMV-specific TCR beta clonotypes, which also provided the single most frequent clonotype in two of eight donors.

The instrument given in TCRdb is Illumina HiSeq 1500. TCRdb reprocessing: public reads trimmed at Q25 with fastp, clones called with MiXCR, in-frame beta chains kept. For every CDR3 protein sequence, its rows merge into one entry that carries the most common genes and DNA. The sample profile shows about a million distinct CDR3 sequences; less than 35% of them were found once. The top ten constitute about 14% of the sample. The CDR3 holds 20 amino acids from the cysteine to the phenylalanine. Only the CDR3 region is kept as DNA, spanning 60 bases read in frame from base 1. CDR1 and CDR2 (SGHVS, FQNEAQ) derive from the germline V gene. Between the V and J ends, shortened by 2 bases and 4 bases respectively, the junction contains 29 bases. In regard to this clonotype: It lacks a known antigen. A read error may explain this, as a much larger clone is one base away.

This receptor chain uses TRBV7-8 and TRBJ2-5, and possibly TRBD2, on 7 matching bases. The receptor was derived from a human donor in good health (CMV status not recorded). Some clones in this sample may be carry-over from other donors' samples. Specimen: cultured CD8+ T cells from PBMCs, collected from culture after CMV antigen stimulation. The CDR3 reads as follows: CASSLRKRVLTGGHRETQYF. The DNA is as follows: TGTGCCAGCAGCTTAAGGAAGAGGGTCTTAACGGGGGGCCACCGAGAGACCCAGTACTTC.